The 22 T cell receptor beta chains reported below all come from one sample, sequenced in a study of response to subunit inactivated influenza vaccine. TCRdb processed the RT-PCR reads anew with MiXCR; each CDR3 protein has one entry. The sample lists a few hundred thousand distinct CDR3 sequences; about 14% were seen once. Sequencing was performed on PBMCs from blood, taken about 11 days after vaccination. The receptors were sampled from a man in his fifties or sixties who received an inactivated influenza vaccine.

The chain carries TRBV28 and TRBJ2-6; 7 nucleotides align to TRBD1. Unmatched junction bases numbered 12, after V lost 7 bases and J lost 0 bases. The CDR3 loop spans 18 amino acids. Germline V gene lookup returns CDR1 MDHEN and CDR2 SYDVKM. CDR3 protein: CASTLGVRGSSGANVLTF. In DNA form, the CDR3 reads TGTGCCAGCACCCTAGGGGTCAGGGGGAGCTCTGGGGCCAACGTCCTGACTTTC.

At least ten counts were recorded for this clonotype. The chain joins TRBV20-1 to TRBJ2-1, with a possible D match to TRBD2 (6 bases). CDR3 size: 15 residues. The V end was cut by 5 bases, the J end by 7 bases, with 21 bases between. Germline V gene lookup returns CDR1 DFQATT and CDR2 SNEGSKA (reference sequence). CDR3: CSAPTIGGRLNEQFF. The CDR3 DNA sequence: TGCAGTGCTCCGACCATTGGGGGGAGGCTAAATGAGCAGTTCTTC.

This clonotype showed up just a few times. The chain combines TRBV10-3 with TRBJ2-5, with D unclear. Between the trimmed V and J ends, which lost 4 bases and 5 bases, there was a span of 11 bases. The germline V gene has CDR1 ENHRY and CDR2 SYGVKD. The CDR3 is 13 residues long. In DNA, the CDR3 is TGTGCCATCAGTGGGCTGCGCGAGGAGACCCAGTACTTC. It yields the protein CAISGLREETQYF.

In nucleotides, the CDR3 is TGTGCCAGCAGCCGAAGAACGTCCGGTTTTCATGGCTACGAGCAGTACTTC. Its translation: CASSRRTSGFHGYEQYF. This rearrangement joins TRBV14 to TRBJ2-7; no clear D. V was trimmed by 4 bases and J by 3 bases, leaving 22 bases between them. CDR1 and CDR2 (germline): SGHDN, FVKESK. The CDR3 extends over 17 amino acids.

This clonotype was picked up a small number of times. V is TRBV12-3 or TRBV12-4 and J is TRBJ2-4, with 11 positions matching TRBD2. This CDR3 has 14 amino acids. J lost 13 bases, V lost 1 base, and 6 bases had no gene match. CDR3 protein: CASSLDRASGRQYF. The CDR3 coding sequence is TGTGCCAGCAGTTTAGATAGGGCTAGCGGGAGGCAGTACTTC.

V is TRBV6-2 or TRBV6-3 and J is TRBJ2-2; D uncertain. Deletions cut 8 bases from V and 7 bases from J, with 11 bases between. CDR1 is MNHEY, CDR2 SVGEGT, per germline. This CDR3 is 12 amino acids long. CDR3 in amino acids: CASGGGSGELFF. CDR3 in DNA: TGTGCCAGCGGTGGTGGAAGCGGGGAGCTGTTTTTT.

This clonotype occurred a few times. V and J are TRBV7-6 and TRBJ2-4; 7 positions match TRBD2. The J segment lost 7 bases and the V segment lost 5 bases, leaving 8 bases of the junction unmatched. In germline, CDR1 is SGHVS, CDR2 FNYEAQ. The CDR3 is 14 amino acids. The CDR3 DNA reads as TGTGCCAGCAGCCCAGTGGCTAGCGGCAACATTCAGTACTTC. Protein product: CASSPVASGNIQYF.

CDR3 protein: CASSKGTGAYNEQFF. In nucleotides, the CDR3 is TGTGCCAGCAGCAAAGGGACAGGGGCCTACAATGAGCAGTTCTTC. This chain links TRBV9 with TRBJ2-1; 10 nucleotides agree with TRBD1. The CDR3 length is 15 residues. Germline lookup yields CDR1 SGDLS and CDR2 YYNGEE. Trimming at V came to 4 bases and at J to 2 bases, leaving 3 bases not matched to a gene.

The rearrangement links TRBV6-2 or TRBV6-3 to TRBJ2-1; D possibly corresponds to TRBD1 (5 bases). V was trimmed by 7 bases and J by 3 bases, leaving 13 bases between them. Germline V gene lookup returns CDR1 MNHEY and CDR2 SVGEGT. The CDR3 consists of 14 residues. The CDR3 coding sequence is TGTGCCAGCATTACAGGCGAACTCTACAATGAGCAGTTCTTC. Protein product: CASITGELYNEQFF.

This clonotype appeared a few times. The chain recombines TRBV12-3 or TRBV12-4 with TRBJ1-5, with a possible D match to TRBD1 (6 bases). Trimming stripped 3 bases from V and 4 bases from J, with 13 bases between. This CDR3 has 15 residues. The CDR3 loop is CASSFGSQGNQPQHF. CDR3 bases: TGTGCCAGCAGTTTCGGCAGCCAGGGGAATCAGCCCCAGCATTTT.

This chain uses TRBV6-2 or TRBV6-3 with TRBJ2-5, with a weak D call TRBD1 (6 bases). V was pared by 0 bases and J by 0 bases, with 8 bases between. This CDR3 has 15 residues. Germline-derived CDR1 and CDR2 are MNHEY and SVGEGT. CDR3 DNA sequence: TGTGCCAGCAGTTACTCGGGGGCCCACCAAGAGACCCAGTACTTC. This encodes CASSYSGAHQETQYF.

This clonotype occurred a few times. The chain is built from TRBV25-1 and TRBJ2-4, with 7 bases aligning to TRBD1. The CDR3 consists of 19 residues. Germline CDR1 is MGHDK and CDR2 is SYGVNS. J lost 1 base, V lost 3 bases, and 15 bases had no gene match. This CDR3 reads CASSDPRGYDRAAKNIQYF. Written as DNA, the CDR3 is TGTGCCAGCAGTGACCCCCGGGGATACGACAGGGCCGCCAAAAACATTCAGTACTTC.

This clonotype was counted only a few times. This chain uses TRBV12-3 or TRBV12-4 with TRBJ2-7; D is uncertain. With 4 bases removed from V and 5 bases from J, the gap between germline ends came to 12 bases. The CDR3 sequence is 13 residues long. The CDR3 spells CASSSPGKDEQYF. CDR3 coding DNA: TGTGCCAGCAGTTCACCAGGAAAGGACGAGCAGTACTTC.

This clonotype has just a few counts. This chain links TRBV11-2 with TRBJ2-1; possible D gene TRBD1, 5 bases. The CDR3 consists of 17 residues. The V end lost 5 bases, the J end lost 5 bases, and 22 bases lay between the germline ends. Germline assignment: CDR1 SGHAT and CDR2 FQNNGV. This chain's CDR3 is CASSPQGLSSSDNEQFF. The CDR3 DNA sequence: TGTGCCAGCAGCCCCCAGGGCCTGAGTTCGTCGGACAATGAGCAGTTCTTC.

This chain uses TRBV12-3 or TRBV12-4 with TRBJ1-1; tentatively, D is TRBD1 (5 bases). The CDR3 runs to 12 residues. V shed 4 bases and J shed 10 bases, with 13 bases lying between them. CDR3 loop: CASSYVAGGAFF. The CDR3 DNA is TGTGCCAGCAGTTATGTGGCGGGGGGAGCTTTCTTT.

This clonotype has only a few counts. The CDR3 DNA follows: TGTGCCAGCAGCGTAGCAGCTAGCGTTGGGTACGAGCAGTACTTC. Translating gives CASSVAASVGYEQYF. The V and J genes are TRBV9 and TRBJ2-7; weak D call: TRBD2 (6 bases). This CDR3 spans 15 amino acids. Germline assignment: CDR1 SGDLS and CDR2 YYNGEE. The V end lost 0 bases, the J end lost 4 bases, and 14 bases lay between the germline ends.

The V and J genes are TRBV11-2 and TRBJ1-5; 8 positions match TRBD1. This CDR3 has 18 residues. With 1 base clipped from V and 0 bases from J, the junction kept 8 bases outside the gene matches. Germline V gene data show CDR1 as SGHAT and CDR2 as FQNNGV. The CDR3 sequence: CASSLVAGGLLSNQPQHF. Written as DNA, the CDR3 is TGTGCCAGCAGCTTAGTGGCAGGGGGCCTACTTAGCAATCAGCCCCAGCATTTT.

This clonotype turned up a few times. This chain uses TRBV9 with TRBJ2-2; 8 positions agree with TRBD2. J gave up 5 bases and V 0 bases, and 6 bases lay outside the gene matches. Germline CDR1 SGDLS, CDR2 YYNGEE. This CDR3 spans 16 amino acids. CDR3 in DNA: TGTGCCAGCAGCGTAGACGGGGGGGCCCTTACCGGGGAGCTGTTTTTT. Its translation is CASSVDGGALTGELFF.

The chain joins TRBV4-3 to TRBJ1-3; D is perhaps TRBD1 (6 bases). The germline CDR1 and CDR2 sequences are LGHNA and YSLEER. The CDR3 runs 17 residues. Trimming shortened V by 3 bases and J by 5 bases, and 20 bases separated the two germline ends. In nucleotides, the CDR3 is TGCGCCAGCAGCCAGGGCGCACAGGGTTCCGTACGAAACACCATATATTTT. Its translation: CASSQGAQGSVRNTIYF.

V gene TRBV9 combines with J gene TRBJ2-1, with 8 bases aligning to TRBD2. The J segment lost 7 bases and the V segment lost 5 bases, leaving 11 bases of the junction unmatched. Germline CDR1 SGDLS, CDR2 YYNGEE. This CDR3 has 15 amino acids. CDR3 sequence (DNA): TGTGCCAGCAGTACAGAGGGGACTAGAAGGAATGAGCAGTTCTTC. It yields the protein CASSTEGTRRNEQFF.

This clonotype is termed medium-sized. This sequence joins TRBV7-2 and TRBJ2-2; D is undetermined. This CDR3 spans 14 amino acids. From germline, CDR1 is SGHTA and CDR2 FQGNSA. V lost 1 base and J lost 4, with 7 bases in between. In nucleotides, the CDR3 is TGTGCCAGCAGCTTAGGGTGGGGCACCGGGGAGCTGTTTTTT. Encoded protein: CASSLGWGTGELFF.

V gene TRBV13 combines with J gene TRBJ1-1; D is uncertain. CDR3 size: 13 residues. Trimming pared 3 bases from V and 7 bases from J, leaving 12 bases between. Germline V CDR1 and CDR2: PRHDT, FYEKMQ (reference sequence). CDR3 protein: CASSFDLGFEAFF. The CDR3 nucleotides read TGTGCCAGCAGCTTCGATTTAGGCTTTGAAGCTTTCTTT.